The 3 T cell receptor beta chains in this list originate from one sample, sequenced in a study of naive and memory T cell subsets. Alpha and beta constant region primers primed reverse transcription for blood and skin samples. Each CDR3 protein gets one entry after TCRdb re-called the 5' RACE reads with MiXCR. The sample lists just over 25,000 distinct CDR3 sequences; roughly 25% were seen once. RNA was extracted from around 2.5 ml of whole blood of healthy adults. The origin of the receptors is a female donor in good health.

In its sample, this clonotype is medium-sized. The CDR3 DNA is TGTGCCTGGGGCCGGGACCGAGCTAACTATGGCTACACCTTC. Its protein is CAWGRDRANYGYTF. This sequence joins TRBV30 and TRBJ1-2, with D perhaps TRBD1 (5 bases). The germline gives CDR1 GTSNPN, CDR2 SVGIG (reference sequence). V lost 5 bases, J lost 0 bases, and 13 bases lay in between. CDR3 length: 14 residues. The complete variable domain, with remaining parts taken from reference TRBV30 and TRBJ1-2, reads SQTIHQWPATLVQPVGSPLSLECTVEGTSNPNLYWYRQAAGRGLQLLFYSVGIGQISSEVPQNLSASRPQDRQFILSSKKLLLSDSGFYLCAWGRDRANYGYTFGSGTRLTVV.

The chain uses TRBV4-1 and TRBJ2-7; TRBD2 might be the D (7 bases). The CDR3 has 14 residues. CDR1 and CDR2 (germline): MGHRA, YSYEKL. V was trimmed by 4 bases and J by 3 bases, leaving 13 bases between them. CDR3 amino acids: CASSLRGPNYEQYF. In nucleotides, the CDR3 is TGCGCCAGCAGCCTGCGGGGGCCCAACTACGAGCAGTACTTC.

V is TRBV7-2 and J is TRBJ2-5; D might be TRBD1 (7 bases). Trimming removed 3 bases at V and 0 bases at J, with 14 bases between. The CDR3 consists of 16 residues. Germline values: CDR1 SGHTA, CDR2 FQGNSA. For the CDR3, the DNA is TGTGCCAGCAGCTTCCAGGGGGAGGCCTACCAAGAGACCCAGTACTTC. It translates to CASSFQGEAYQETQYF.